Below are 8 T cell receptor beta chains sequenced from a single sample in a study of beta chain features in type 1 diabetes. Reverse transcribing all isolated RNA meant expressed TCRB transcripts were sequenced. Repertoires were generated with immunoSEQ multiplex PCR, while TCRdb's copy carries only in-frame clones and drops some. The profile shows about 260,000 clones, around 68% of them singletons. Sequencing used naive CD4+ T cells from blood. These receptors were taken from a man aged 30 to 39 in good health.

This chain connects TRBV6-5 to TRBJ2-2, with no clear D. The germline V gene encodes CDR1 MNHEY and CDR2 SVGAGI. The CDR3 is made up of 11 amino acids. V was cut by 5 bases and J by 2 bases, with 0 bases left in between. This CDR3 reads CASSNTGELFF. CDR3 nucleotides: TGTGCCAGCAGTAACACCGGGGAGCTGTTTTTT.

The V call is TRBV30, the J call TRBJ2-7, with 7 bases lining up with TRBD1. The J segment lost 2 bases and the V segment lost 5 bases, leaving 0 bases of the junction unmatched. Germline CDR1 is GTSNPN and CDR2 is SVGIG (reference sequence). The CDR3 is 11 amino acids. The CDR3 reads CAWDRAYEQYF. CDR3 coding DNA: TGTGCCTGGGACAGGGCCTACGAGCAGTACTTC. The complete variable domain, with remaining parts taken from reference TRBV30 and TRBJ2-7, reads SQTIHQWPATLVQPVGSPLSLECTVEGTSNPNLYWYRQAAGRGLQLLFYSVGIGQISSEVPQNLSASRPQDRQFILSSKKLLLSDSGFYLCAWDRAYEQYFGPGTRLTVT.

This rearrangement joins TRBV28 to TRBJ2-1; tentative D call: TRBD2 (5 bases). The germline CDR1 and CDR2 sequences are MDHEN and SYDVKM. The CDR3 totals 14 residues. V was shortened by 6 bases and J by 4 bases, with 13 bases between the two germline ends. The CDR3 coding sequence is TGTGCCAGCAGGGTAAGCGGACCTTACAATGAGCAGTTCTTC. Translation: CASRVSGPYNEQFF.

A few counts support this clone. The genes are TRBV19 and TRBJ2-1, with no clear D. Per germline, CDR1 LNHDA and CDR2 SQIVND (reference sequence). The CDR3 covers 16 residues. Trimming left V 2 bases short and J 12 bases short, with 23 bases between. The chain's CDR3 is CASSISHSAGVIGQFF. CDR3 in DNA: TGTGCCAGTAGTATAAGTCACTCCGCTGGGGTTATCGGGCAGTTCTTC.

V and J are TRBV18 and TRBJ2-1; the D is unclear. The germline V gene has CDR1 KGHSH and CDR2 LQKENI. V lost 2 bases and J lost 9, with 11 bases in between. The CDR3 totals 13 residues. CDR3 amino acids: CASSPRETGEQFF. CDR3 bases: TGTGCCAGCTCACCAAGGGAAACCGGTGAGCAGTTCTTC.

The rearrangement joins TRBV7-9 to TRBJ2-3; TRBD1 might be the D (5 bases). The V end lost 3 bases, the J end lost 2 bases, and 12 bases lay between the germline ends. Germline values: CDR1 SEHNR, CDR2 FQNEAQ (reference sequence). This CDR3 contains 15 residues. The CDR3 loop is CASSFVGANTDTQYF. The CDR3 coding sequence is TGTGCCAGCAGCTTTGTAGGGGCCAACACAGATACGCAGTATTTT.

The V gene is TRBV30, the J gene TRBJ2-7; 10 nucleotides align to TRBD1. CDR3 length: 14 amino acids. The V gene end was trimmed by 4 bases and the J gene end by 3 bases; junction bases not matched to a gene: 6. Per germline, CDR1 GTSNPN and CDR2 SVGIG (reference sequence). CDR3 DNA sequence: TGTGCCTGGACCGGGACAGGGGCTTTCTACGAGCAGTACTTC. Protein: CAWTGTGAFYEQYF.

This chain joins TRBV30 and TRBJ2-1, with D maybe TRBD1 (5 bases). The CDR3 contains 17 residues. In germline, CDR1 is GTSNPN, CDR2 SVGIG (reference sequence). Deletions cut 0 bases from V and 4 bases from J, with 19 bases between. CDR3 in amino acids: CAWSVRQTLSAYNEQFF. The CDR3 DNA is TGTGCCTGGAGTGTACGACAGACCCTTTCAGCTTACAATGAGCAGTTCTTC.